These 16 T cell receptor beta chains were all obtained from the same sample, sequenced in a study of cytomegalovirus exposure and HLA in healthy donors. Researchers ran the PCR with 60 Vbeta and 13 Jbeta primers. TCRdb's copy holds only in-frame clones and misses some; the assay was immunoSEQ multiplex PCR. This sample carries 70,000 or so clones, with roughly 0.89% going to the ten biggest clones. The specimen sequenced was PBMCs. These receptors all stem from a boy aged 5-17 years in good health and CMV-seronegative.

This chain connects TRBV5-1 to TRBJ2-1, with 11 bases matching TRBD2. V lost 2 bases to trimming and J lost 6 bases; unmatched junction nucleotides: 4. The CDR3 runs 15 residues. CDR1 SGHRS and CDR2 YFSETQ come from the germline V gene. The DNA for the CDR3 is TGCGCCAGCAGCTTAGGGACTAGCGGCGTCAATGAGCAGTTCTTC. Translated: CASSLGTSGVNEQFF.

The rearrangement uses TRBV4-3 and TRBJ2-1; tentatively, D is TRBD1 (6 bases). V lost 0 bases and J lost 4, with 10 bases in between. Germline lookup yields CDR1 LGHNA and CDR2 YSLEER. CDR3 length: 15 residues. CDR3 coding DNA: TGCGCCAGCAGCCAAGATACCCAGGGGTACAATGAGCAGTTCTTC. Encoded protein: CASSQDTQGYNEQFF.

CDR3 sequence (DNA): TGTGCCAGCAGCCTCACAGGATCATACGGTGAAGCTTTCTTT. It codes for CASSLTGSYGEAFF. V usage is TRBV5-4 and J usage is TRBJ1-1; maybe TRBD1 (5 bases). Germline CDR1 SGHNT, CDR2 YYREEE (reference sequence). The CDR3 sequence is 14 residues long. Between the trimmed V and J ends, which lost 4 bases and 7 bases, there was a span of 17 bases.

The CDR3 sequence: CSVDLAGGLSYNEQFF. DNA for the CDR3: TGCAGCGTTGATTTGGCAGGGGGCCTTTCCTACAATGAGCAGTTCTTC. The V and J genes are TRBV29-1 and TRBJ2-1; 8 bases are a match to TRBD1. V shed 3 bases and J 1 base; nucleotides not matched to a gene: 8. The germline CDR1 and CDR2 sequences are SQVTM and ANQGSEA. The CDR3 spans 16 residues.

The chain carries TRBV30 and TRBJ2-5; 10 nucleotides line up with TRBD2. The CDR3 consists of 21 residues. Germline CDR1 and CDR2: GTSNPN and SVGIG (reference sequence). V lost 0 bases and J lost 2; bases outside the gene matches: 21. CDR3 DNA sequence: TGTGCCTGGAGTGTATTTTTTGCTAGCGGGGGATACAACCAATTACAAGAGACCCAGTACTTC. It translates to CAWSVFFASGGYNQLQETQYF. The entire variable domain, with the rest obtained from reference TRBV30 and TRBJ2-5, is as follows: SQTIHQWPATLVQPVGSPLSLECTVEGTSNPNLYWYRQAAGRGLQLLFYSVGIGQISSEVPQNLSASRPQDRQFILSSKKLLLSDSGFYLCAWSVFFASGGYNQLQETQYFGPGTRLLVL.

The CDR3 spells CASSLQPDPGGGEAFF. CDR3 bases: TGTGCCAGCAGCTTACAACCCGACCCGGGGGGCGGTGAAGCTTTCTTT. V gene TRBV7-3 combines with J gene TRBJ1-1; maybe TRBD1 (6 bases). V gave up 2 bases and J gave up 7 bases, with 20 bases separating them. The CDR3 spans 16 residues. The germline gives CDR1 SGHTA, CDR2 FQGTGA.

The rearrangement joins TRBV11-2 to TRBJ1-1, with 8 bases that match TRBD1. Germline V lookup: CDR1 SGHAT, CDR2 FQNNGV. With 1 base clipped from V and 4 bases from J, the junction kept 2 bases outside the gene matches. The CDR3 covers 14 residues. In DNA form, the CDR3 reads TGTGCCAGCAGCTTAGGGACAGGGTCCACTGAAGCTTTCTTT. Its protein product is CASSLGTGSTEAFF.

The rearrangement uses TRBV18 and TRBJ1-1; 7 positions match TRBD1. Germline V gene lookup returns CDR1 KGHSH and CDR2 LQKENI. CDR3 length equals 15 residues. The ends lost 0 bases at V and 6 bases at J; junction bases unmatched: 7. This chain's CDR3 is CASSPPTGLSSEAFF. Written as DNA, the CDR3 is TGTGCCAGCTCACCACCGACAGGGTTGAGCTCTGAAGCTTTCTTT.

The chain joins TRBV30 to TRBJ2-7; tentatively, D is TRBD2 (5 bases). The V end was cut by 3 bases, the J end by 3 bases, with 6 bases between. The germline gives CDR1 GTSNPN, CDR2 SVGIG (reference sequence). The CDR3 is made up of 11 amino acids. This chain's CDR3 is CAWRTNYEQYF. The CDR3 bases are TGTGCCTGGAGGACTAACTACGAGCAGTACTTC.

The chain recombines TRBV19 with TRBJ2-1; maybe TRBD2 (6 bases). The CDR3 is 14 residues long. From germline, CDR1 is LNHDA and CDR2 SQIVND (reference sequence). V lost 5 bases, J lost 4 bases, and 12 bases lay in between. CDR3 loop: CASSPRAGYNEQFF. The CDR3 nucleotides read TGTGCCAGTAGTCCTCGAGCGGGTTACAATGAGCAGTTCTTC.

This chain links TRBV29-1 with TRBJ1-1; D gene unclear. This CDR3 region has 10 residues. Germline-derived CDR1 and CDR2 are SQVTM and ANQGSEA. Trimming removed 4 bases at V and 4 bases at J, with 4 bases between. CDR3 DNA: TGCAGCGTTGGTATCACTGAAGCTTTCTTT. Its translation is CSVGITEAFF.

The chain is built from TRBV7-8 and TRBJ2-7; 7 nucleotides line up with TRBD1. The germline V gene encodes CDR1 SGHVS and CDR2 FQNEAQ. There are 14 residues in the CDR3. The junction had 2 bases not matched to a gene; V was cut back by 3 bases and J by 0 bases. The CDR3 loop reads CASSFRDSSYEQYF. The CDR3 nucleotides are TGTGCCAGCAGCTTCCGGGACAGCTCCTACGAGCAGTACTTC. Drawing the rest from reference TRBV7-8 and TRBJ2-7, the complete variable domain is GAGVSQSPRYKVAKRGQDVALRCDPISGHVSLFWYQQALGQGPEFLTYFQNEAQLDKSGLPSDRFFAERPEGSVSTLKIQRTQQEDSAVYLCASSFRDSSYEQYFGPGTRLTVT.

The rearrangement links TRBV4-1 to TRBJ1-1; D remains ambiguous. Trimming took 4 bases from V and 1 from J, leaving 16 bases between them. Germline V gene data show CDR1 as MGHRA and CDR2 as YSYEKL. The CDR3 loop spans 16 amino acids. The CDR3 reads CASSPAGGGPNTEAFF. DNA for the CDR3: TGCGCCAGCAGCCCCGCAGGTGGCGGGCCGAACACTGAAGCTTTCTTT.

This chain uses TRBV30 with TRBJ1-5; D is ambiguous. Germline V gene data show CDR1 as GTSNPN and CDR2 as SVGIG (reference sequence). This CDR3 has 13 amino acids. Deletions cut 0 bases from V and 2 bases from J, with 5 bases between. The CDR3 DNA is TGTGCCTGGAGTGTACGGGGCAATCAGCCCCAGCATTTT. This encodes CAWSVRGNQPQHF.

The chain joins TRBV5-1 to TRBJ2-5, with D possibly TRBD1 on 6 matching bases. The germline V gene encodes CDR1 SGHRS and CDR2 YFSETQ. The CDR3 covers 14 residues. Trimming removed 0 bases from V and 3 bases from J, with 9 bases in between. CDR3 residues: CASSLGGPEETQYF. CDR3 nucleotides: TGCGCCAGCAGCTTGGGGGGGCCTGAAGAGACCCAGTACTTC.

The chain is built from TRBV4-1 and TRBJ2-5; D remains ambiguous. Trimming stripped 3 bases from V and 5 bases from J, with 16 bases between. CDR3 size: 15 residues. Germline CDR1 and CDR2: MGHRA and YSYEKL. The CDR3 DNA is TGCGCCAGCAGCCATTCCTCCTACTACCGGGAGACCCAGTACTTC. Amino acids: CASSHSSYYRETQYF.